These 30 T cell receptor beta chains were sequenced from one sample in a study of blood T cell repertoires in COVID-19. Repertoires were generated with immunoSEQ multiplex PCR, while TCRdb's copy carries only in-frame clones and drops some. In the table there are more than 45,000 clones, about 83% of which are singletons. Sequenced: peripheral blood. The receptors come from a middle-aged man with active COVID-19.

V and J are TRBV28 and TRBJ2-5; D possibly corresponds to TRBD2 (6 bases). V lost 7 bases to trimming and J lost 4 bases, with 16 bases between them. This CDR3 comprises 14 residues. CDR1 and CDR2 (germline): MDHEN, SYDVKM. The DNA of the CDR3 is TGTGCCAGCACCCCGACGGCTAGCGCAGAGACCCAGTACTTC. This encodes CASTPTASAETQYF.

The rearrangement uses TRBV5-1 and TRBJ1-3; TRBD1 is a possible D gene (6 bases). Between the trimmed V and J ends, which lost 5 bases and 0 bases, there was a span of 12 bases. The CDR3 is 15 amino acids. Germline CDR1 reads SGHRS; CDR2 reads YFSETQ. The CDR3 nucleotides are TGCGCCAGCAGTTCCAGGGGAGACTCTGGAAACACCATATATTTT. Protein sequence: CASSSRGDSGNTIYF.

V usage is TRBV10-1 and J usage is TRBJ1-1; D is uncertain. Germline V lookup: CDR1 WNHNN, CDR2 SYGVQD (reference sequence). The ends were cut back, 7 bases at V and 0 bases at J, with 9 bases in the middle. The CDR3 has 13 amino acids. The CDR3 coding sequence is TGCGCCAGCAAGGAGAGGGTGAACACTGAAGCTTTCTTT. It yields the protein CASKERVNTEAFF.

V and J are TRBV5-4 and TRBJ2-7; TRBD2 might be the D (7 bases). V was cut by 0 bases and J by 5 bases, with 12 bases left in between. CDR3 size: 14 residues. Germline-derived CDR1 and CDR2 are SGHNT and YYREEE (reference sequence). The CDR3 bases are TGTGCCAGCAGCTTGGGGGGGGGCAGGAACGAGCAGTACTTC. Its protein is CASSLGGGRNEQYF.

This chain joins TRBV4-1 and TRBJ2-3; 16 nucleotides align to TRBD2. The V gene's germline CDR1 is MGHRA and CDR2 YSYEKL. This CDR3 region has 19 residues. Losses at the gene ends were 4 bases for V and 4 bases for J; bases not matched to a gene: 11. For the CDR3, the DNA is TGCGCCAGCAGCCTTTCCGGGACTAGCGGGAGGGCCGGAGCAGATACGCAGTATTTT. Translating it yields CASSLSGTSGRAGADTQYF.

This rearrangement joins TRBV7-8 to TRBJ1-2; possible D gene TRBD1, 5 bases. Germline CDR1 reads SGHVS; CDR2 reads FQNEAQ. The CDR3 runs 14 residues. V was pared by 4 bases and J by 8 bases, with 17 bases between. The CDR3 region has the DNA TGTGCCAGCAGCTACCTCATGGGAGGGGAAGGCTACACCTTC. It translates to CASSYLMGGEGYTF.

The J gene is TRBJ2-7, the V gene TRBV27; 7 bases are a match to TRBD2. Germline trimming cut 3 bases from V and 5 bases from J; bases unmatched to any gene: 10. This CDR3 comprises 15 residues. Germline CDR1 MNHEY, CDR2 SMNVEV (reference sequence). The CDR3 region has the DNA TGTGCCAGCAGTTTGCGCAGTAGCGGGCTCCACGAGCAGTACTTC. It yields the protein CASSLRSSGLHEQYF.

The V gene is TRBV4-1, the J gene TRBJ1-2, with unresolved D. V shed 0 bases and J shed 0 bases, with 8 bases lying between them. CDR3 length equals 15 residues. Germline values: CDR1 MGHRA, CDR2 YSYEKL. The CDR3 protein is CASSQEQIPNYGYTF. The CDR3 DNA sequence: TGCGCCAGCAGCCAAGAGCAGATTCCTAACTATGGCTACACCTTC.

The chain is built from TRBV9 and TRBJ2-1; 7 nucleotides align to TRBD2. V shed 0 bases, J shed 8 bases, and the junction held 5 bases outside the gene matches. CDR1 is SGDLS and CDR2 is YYNGEE in the germline V gene. The CDR3 consists of 14 residues. CDR3 region: CASSVGGSTDEQFF. CDR3 DNA: TGTGCCAGCAGCGTAGGCGGGAGTACGGATGAGCAGTTCTTC.

The chain recombines TRBV30 with TRBJ1-3; perhaps TRBD1 as D (5 bases). Germline V gives CDR1 GTSNPN, CDR2 SVGIG (reference sequence). The CDR3 runs to 14 residues. Trimming removed 0 bases at V and 4 bases at J, with 10 bases between. The CDR3: CAWSVVAGGNTIYF. The DNA for the CDR3 is TGTGCCTGGAGTGTAGTGGCAGGGGGAAACACCATATATTTT.

V gene TRBV5-4 combines with J gene TRBJ2-3; possibly TRBD2 for D (5 bases). This CDR3 is 14 amino acids long. V lost 6 bases, J lost 0 bases, and 11 bases lay in between. Germline V gene data show CDR1 as SGHNT and CDR2 as YYREEE (reference sequence). CDR3: CASIKDFSTDTQYF. CDR3 nucleotide sequence: TGTGCCAGCATCAAGGACTTTAGCACAGATACGCAGTATTTT.

The chain uses TRBV28 and TRBJ2-7; weak D call: TRBD2 (6 bases). There are 15 residues in the CDR3. Deletions cut 5 bases from V and 3 bases from J, with 17 bases between. CDR1 is MDHEN and CDR2 is SYDVKM in the germline V gene. CDR3 loop: CASSVGQRRGYEQYF. CDR3 in DNA: TGTGCCAGCAGTGTAGGCCAGAGGCGGGGCTACGAGCAGTACTTC.

This clone was observed a few times. This sequence joins TRBV5-4 and TRBJ2-3; D might be TRBD1 (6 bases). Germline V gene sequence: CDR1 SGHNT, CDR2 YYREEE (reference sequence). CDR3 length equals 14 residues. The ends were cut back, 4 bases at V and 1 base at J, with 10 bases in the middle. CDR3 residues: CASSNRQGTDTQYF. Here the CDR3 DNA reads TGTGCCAGCAGCAACAGACAGGGCACAGATACGCAGTATTTT.

The V and J genes are TRBV30 and TRBJ1-1; 7 bases map to TRBD1. The germline gives CDR1 GTSNPN, CDR2 SVGIG (reference sequence). The V segment lost 8 bases and the J segment 7 bases; nucleotides outside the gene matches: 10. This CDR3 has 12 residues. Written as DNA, the CDR3 is TGTGCCGGGGCGGGACAGACCTATGAAGCTTTCTTT. Its translation is CAGAGQTYEAFF.

V is TRBV12-3 or TRBV12-4 and J is TRBJ1-2; D unresolved. V gave up 5 bases and J gave up 3 bases, with 10 bases separating them. This CDR3 comprises 13 residues. This CDR3 is CASSPRGDYGYTF. CDR3 DNA: TGTGCCAGCAGTCCCCGGGGAGACTATGGCTACACCTTC.

The genes are TRBV5-1 and TRBJ2-5; unclear D gene. This CDR3 has 13 residues. V was clipped by 2 bases and J by 3 bases, with 8 bases between them. The germline CDR1 and CDR2 sequences are SGHRS and YFSETQ. CDR3 sequence reads: CASSFTSEETQYF. The CDR3 DNA sequence: TGCGCCAGCAGCTTTACATCCGAAGAGACCCAGTACTTC.

The rearrangement uses TRBV9 and TRBJ2-1; 8 positions match TRBD2. The CDR3 is 15 residues long. The J segment lost 6 bases and the V segment lost 4 bases, leaving 9 bases of the junction unmatched. Germline V gene data show CDR1 as SGDLS and CDR2 as YYNGEE. For the CDR3, the DNA is TGTGCCAGCAGCCCGGGGGGGAGCGCTGTCAATGAGCAGTTCTTC. Translation: CASSPGGSAVNEQFF. Variable domain in full (rest from reference TRBV9 and TRBJ2-1): DSGVTQTPKHLITATGQRVTLRCSPRSGDLSVYWYQQSLDQGLQFLIQYYNGEERAKGNILERFSAQQFPDLHSELNLSSLELGDSALYFCASSPGGSAVNEQFFGPGTRLTVL.

The rearrangement links TRBV9 to TRBJ2-5, with TRBD2 matching 10 bases. Germline-derived CDR1 and CDR2 are SGDLS and YYNGEE. The CDR3 spans 19 residues. With V trimmed by 0 bases and J by 5 bases, 16 bases remained unmatched. CDR3 loop: CASSVGQGRASGRTETQYF. For the CDR3, the DNA is TGTGCCAGCAGCGTAGGACAGGGGAGAGCTAGCGGGAGAACTGAGACCCAGTACTTC.

The V call is TRBV7-2, the J call TRBJ1-1; D gene uncertain. CDR3 size: 14 residues. The ends were cut back, 1 base at V and 1 base at J, with 7 bases in the middle. Germline V gene data show CDR1 as SGHTA and CDR2 as FQGNSA. This CDR3 reads CASSLDFWNTEAFF. DNA of the CDR3: TGTGCCAGCAGCTTAGACTTCTGGAACACTGAAGCTTTCTTT. Looking up the rest from reference TRBV7-2 and TRBJ1-1 gives the full variable domain: GAGVSQSPSNKVTEKGKDVELRCDPISGHTALYWYRQSLGQGLEFLIYFQGNSAPDKSGLPSDRFSAERTGGSVSTLTIQRTQQEDSAVYLCASSLDFWNTEAFFGQGTRLTVV.

Here the CDR3 DNA reads TGTGCCATCAGTGGGGGAGACAGGATCGGGTACGAGCAGTACTTC. Translating gives CAISGGDRIGYEQYF. The rearrangement joins TRBV10-3 to TRBJ2-7, with TRBD1 as a possible D gene (6 bases). The germline V and J ends were trimmed by 4 bases and 4 bases, with 17 bases remaining between them. This CDR3 has 15 residues. CDR1 and CDR2 from the germline V gene are ENHRY and SYGVKD.

Here the CDR3 DNA reads TGCGCCAGCAGCTTGGGCCGGGGGGCTTTGGAGACCCAGTACTTC. This encodes CASSLGRGALETQYF. J is TRBJ2-5 and V is TRBV5-1, with D perhaps TRBD2 (7 bases). Trimming took off 0 bases at V and 5 bases at J, with 14 bases between the two ends. CDR1 SGHRS and CDR2 YFSETQ come from the germline V gene. The CDR3 contains 15 residues.

This rearrangement joins TRBV9 to TRBJ2-7; 12 bases line up with TRBD2. V trimming: 0 bases; J trimming: 3 bases; junction bases outside the gene matches: 1. Germline values: CDR1 SGDLS, CDR2 YYNGEE. The CDR3 has 15 amino acids. DNA of the CDR3: TGTGCCAGCAGCGTAGGGACTAGCGGGATCTACGAGCAGTACTTC. It yields the protein CASSVGTSGIYEQYF.

The chain recombines TRBV29-1 with TRBJ2-5; TRBD1 might be the D (6 bases). Trimming stripped 6 bases from V and 2 bases from J, with 10 bases between. This CDR3 region has 12 residues. The germline V gene has CDR1 SQVTM and CDR2 ANQGSEA. The DNA for the CDR3 is TGCAGCGTCGGACAGTTACAAGAGACCCAGTACTTC. It is translated as CSVGQLQETQYF. The whole variable domain, remainder taken from reference TRBV29-1 and TRBJ2-5, is SAVISQKPSRDICQRGTSLTIQCQVDSQVTMMFWYRQQPGQSLTLIATANQGSEATYESGFVIDKFPISRPNLTFSTLTVSNMSPEDSSIYLCSVGQLQETQYFGPGTRLLVL.

This chain uses TRBV12-3 or TRBV12-4 with TRBJ2-2; D ambiguous. The CDR3 is made up of 12 amino acids. V lost 6 bases, J lost 6 bases, and 8 bases lay in between. The CDR3 nucleotides read TGTGCCAGCAGGGCTAGTGCCGGGGAGCTGTTTTTT. Its protein is CASRASAGELFF.

This clone was seen a single time. The V gene is TRBV15, the J gene TRBJ2-1; 7 nucleotides align to TRBD2. Trimming cost V 1 base and J 7 bases; bases outside gene matches: 7. CDR3 length equals 15 residues. CDR1 LNHNV and CDR2 YYDKDF come from the germline V gene (reference sequence). DNA of the CDR3: TGTGCCACCAGCAGAGCGGCTAGCGGCCGGAATGAGCAGTTCTTC. The encoded protein is CATSRAASGRNEQFF.

The chain has TRBV27 and TRBJ2-7; 8 bases map to TRBD1. V shed 3 bases, J shed 4 bases, and the junction held 5 bases outside the gene matches. Germline loops: CDR1 MNHEY, CDR2 SMNVEV (reference sequence). The CDR3 runs 14 residues. CDR3 sequence reads: CASSFDRGGYEQYF. The CDR3 DNA is TGTGCCAGCAGTTTCGACAGGGGAGGATACGAGCAGTACTTC.

The rearrangement links TRBV7-9 to TRBJ1-1; 11 nucleotides align to TRBD1. CDR1 is SEHNR and CDR2 is FQNEAQ in the germline V gene (reference sequence). V shed 5 bases, J shed 10 bases, and the junction held 3 bases outside the gene matches. The CDR3 has 12 amino acids. This CDR3 reads CASSPDRGRAFF. CDR3 nucleotides: TGTGCCAGCAGCCCGGACAGGGGGCGAGCTTTCTTT.

The V and J genes are TRBV15 and TRBJ2-5; 10 positions match TRBD1. Per germline, CDR1 LNHNV and CDR2 YYDKDF (reference sequence). There are 16 residues in the CDR3. Germline trimming cut 4 bases from V and 3 bases from J; bases unmatched to any gene: 8. The CDR3 spells CATSTSPGQGEETQYF. In DNA form, the CDR3 reads TGTGCCACCAGCACTAGCCCCGGACAGGGGGAAGAGACCCAGTACTTC.

V and J are TRBV30 and TRBJ1-2; D gene ambiguous. V shed 3 bases and J shed 1 base, with 9 bases lying between them. Germline V gives CDR1 GTSNPN, CDR2 SVGIG (reference sequence). The CDR3 has 13 amino acids. The CDR3 here is CAWRSSRNYGYTF. CDR3 coding DNA: TGTGCCTGGAGGAGTAGCCGTAACTATGGCTACACCTTC. Full variable domain (outside the CDR3, taken from reference TRBV30 and TRBJ1-2): SQTIHQWPATLVQPVGSPLSLECTVEGTSNPNLYWYRQAAGRGLQLLFYSVGIGQISSEVPQNLSASRPQDRQFILSSKKLLLSDSGFYLCAWRSSRNYGYTFGSGTRLTVV.

V gene TRBV24-1 combines with J gene TRBJ2-1, with D maybe TRBD1 (5 bases). Germline V lookup: CDR1 KGHDR, CDR2 SFDVKD. There are 16 residues in the CDR3. V lost 4 bases to trimming and J lost 2 bases, with 14 bases between them. The CDR3 reads CATSDPTVPPYNEQFF. The CDR3 DNA sequence: TGTGCCACCAGTGACCCGACAGTTCCTCCCTACAATGAGCAGTTCTTC.